In its sample, the clone carrying this TCR beta chain was seen a few times. As yet, its antigen is unknown. Researchers attached unique molecular identifiers to individual cDNA molecules. TCRdb used MiXCR to reprocess the 5' RACE reads, holding one entry per CDR3 protein. The sample has 25,000 to 30,000 distinct CDR3 sequences; 5% to 5.5% are singletons. The CDR3 sequence is 15 residues long. Germline lookup yields CDR1 LNHDA and CDR2 SQIVND (reference sequence). Trimming took 3 bases from V and 0 from J, leaving 12 bases between them. This specimen comes from a study of early T cells in non-severe SARS-CoV-2 infection. On the study more broadly: Sequencing input comprised bulk RNA from unsorted whole blood; chain pairing was not available. Study-wide points: Anti-spike CD8 specificities were favored by VDJdb matching, whose results missed private and CD4 specificities.

Sequencing was done on a sample of whole blood. The rearrangement links TRBV19 to TRBJ2-7; D might be TRBD2 (5 bases). The source of this sequence is an adult who was a healthcare worker with PCR-confirmed SARS-CoV-2 infection or an uninfected control (not recorded which). The DNA of the CDR3 is TGTGCCAGTAGTATCACCAGCGGTGTCTCCTACGAGCAGTACTTC. Residues: CASSITSGVSYEQYF.